The 2 T cell receptor beta chains below were found in one sample sequenced in a study of cytomegalovirus exposure and HLA in healthy donors. With 60 Vbeta and 13 Jbeta primers, the PCR was carried out. Produced via immunoSEQ multiplex PCR; TCRdb's table is partial and in-frame only. Of roughly 83,000 clones listed, more than 70% are singletons. The sequenced sample was PBMCs. These TCRs come from a man aged 55 to 70 in good health and CMV-seronegative.

The DNA of the CDR3 is TGTGCCAGCAGCTCCTCTTCAGATACGCAGTATTTT. As protein: CASSSSSDTQYF. The chain couples TRBV4-2 to TRBJ2-3; D unclear. Trimming stripped 5 bases from V and 4 bases from J, with 7 bases between. Germline CDR1 is LGHNA and CDR2 is YNFKEQ. CDR3 length: 12 residues.

The chain recombines TRBV30 with TRBJ1-3, with 7 nucleotides matching TRBD1. The CDR3 is made up of 16 amino acids. Germline CDR1 is GTSNPN and CDR2 is SVGIG (reference sequence). With 5 bases clipped from V and 0 bases from J, the junction kept 10 bases outside the gene matches. The CDR3 here is CAWFHGQAPSGNTIYF. In DNA form, the CDR3 reads TGTGCCTGGTTCCACGGACAGGCTCCCTCTGGAAACACCATATATTTT.